Listed here are 24 T cell receptor beta chains from one sample, sequenced in a study of T-cell memory formation after mild COVID-19. Each CDR3 protein gets one entry after TCRdb re-called the 5' RACE reads with MiXCR. The table includes 470,000 or so distinct CDR3 sequences, around 20% detected once. Input material: PBMCs or a T cell subset sorted from them (not recorded which). These receptors all come from an adult woman who had mild COVID-19 (a few samples of this study predate the infection). Cell type and time point are not known.

The rearrangement uses TRBV6-5 and TRBJ2-7, with D perhaps TRBD2 (6 bases). The CDR3 is 13 residues long. V lost 5 bases to trimming and J lost 2 bases, with 10 bases between them. The germline gives CDR1 MNHEY, CDR2 SVGAGI. Written as DNA, the CDR3 is TGTGCCAGCAGTGGCGGGATTACCTACGAGCAGTACTTC. It is translated as CASSGGITYEQYF.

The rearrangement links TRBV7-8 to TRBJ1-2; D ambiguous. Germline V gives CDR1 SGHVS, CDR2 FQNEAQ. The CDR3 contains 13 residues. The V end was cut by 1 base, the J end by 13 bases, with 16 bases between. CDR3 bases: TGTGCCAGCAGCTTAGAGAACCTGAGGGAGGCCACCTTC. This gives the protein CASSLENLREATF.

This chain joins TRBV3-1 and TRBJ2-1, with 12 nucleotides matching TRBD1. After removal of 0 bases from V and 4 bases from J, the junction contained 7 bases not matched to a gene. Per germline, CDR1 LGHDT and CDR2 YNNKEL (reference sequence). The CDR3 covers 18 residues. CDR3 sequence reads: CASSQDLGGQGAYNEQFF. As DNA, the CDR3 is TGTGCCAGCAGCCAAGATTTGGGGGGACAGGGGGCGTACAATGAGCAGTTCTTC.

The chain uses TRBV24-1 and TRBJ2-1; TRBD1 aligns across 8 bases. CDR1 and CDR2 from the germline V gene are KGHDR and SFDVKD. The trim removed 3 bases at V and 15 bases at J, leaving 15 bases unmatched. CDR3 length: 15 residues. The CDR3 region has the DNA TGTGCCACCAGTGATCCGGACAGGGACGAGTTCTTGCCGTTCTTC. Encoded protein: CATSDPDRDEFLPFF.

This chain joins TRBV20-1 and TRBJ1-5, with a weak D call TRBD1 (6 bases). The CDR3 spans 16 residues. From germline, CDR1 is DFQATT and CDR2 SNEGSKA (reference sequence). Trimming removed 0 bases at V and 2 bases at J, with 14 bases between. CDR3 in amino acids: CSARDARGEGNQPQHF. CDR3 nucleotide sequence: TGCAGTGCTAGAGATGCGAGGGGGGAAGGCAATCAGCCCCAGCATTTT.

This clonotype was observed a handful of times. The chain employs TRBV12-3 or TRBV12-4 and TRBJ2-7; no reliable D call. Trimming stripped 4 bases from V and 2 bases from J, with 12 bases between. This CDR3 has 14 residues. This CDR3 reads CASSSRQHPYEQYF. In DNA form, the CDR3 reads TGTGCCAGCAGTTCTCGACAACATCCCTACGAGCAGTACTTC.

This sequence joins TRBV2 and TRBJ2-1; D uncertain. Germline V gene sequence: CDR1 SNHLY, CDR2 FYNNEI. The CDR3 loop spans 13 amino acids. Trimming removed 8 bases at V and 1 base at J, with 9 bases between. The CDR3 DNA reads as TGTGCCAGCCGGCGGAGTTCCTACAATGAGCAGTTCTTC. Its protein product is CASRRSSYNEQFF.

There are a few counts of this clonotype. The chain carries TRBV20-1 and TRBJ2-1; no definite D call. The CDR3 has 14 amino acids. Germline lookup yields CDR1 DFQATT and CDR2 SNEGSKA (reference sequence). The V gene lost 0 bases and the J gene lost 0 bases, with 6 bases spanning the gap. The CDR3, as DNA: TGCAGTGCTAGAGACCTCGGCTCCTACAATGAGCAGTTCTTC. It codes for CSARDLGSYNEQFF.

This clonotype occurred a few times. The gene calls are TRBV4-3 and TRBJ1-1, with 8 bases identical to TRBD1. Germline V lookup: CDR1 LGHNA, CDR2 YSLEER. The CDR3 has 14 amino acids. With V trimmed by 0 bases and J by 8 bases, 5 bases remained unmatched. CDR3 nucleotides: TGCGCCAGCAGCCAAGAGCAGGGGGCTTCGGAAGCTTTCTTT. It specifies CASSQEQGASEAFF.

This clonotype was counted only a few times. The chain is built from TRBV12-3 or TRBV12-4 and TRBJ1-1; tentatively, D is TRBD1 (5 bases). V lost 7 bases, J lost 1 base, and 13 bases lay in between. The CDR3 is made up of 14 amino acids. This chain's CDR3 is CASNAGAGNTEAFF. In DNA, the CDR3 is TGTGCCAGCAATGCCGGGGCGGGGAACACTGAAGCTTTCTTT.

This chain connects TRBV20-1 to TRBJ2-7, with D unclear. The V gene lost 1 base and the J gene lost 3 bases, with 16 bases spanning the gap. Germline loops: CDR1 DFQATT, CDR2 SNEGSKA (reference sequence). The CDR3 contains 15 residues. CDR3 sequence: CSARGTTRSNYEQYF. In DNA, the CDR3 is TGCAGTGCTAGAGGGACCACCCGGTCGAACTACGAGCAGTACTTC.

Only a few counts were recorded for this clonotype. The genes are TRBV10-3 and TRBJ1-5; no clear D. V lost 9 bases and J lost 3, with 12 bases in between. Germline V gene sequence: CDR1 ENHRY, CDR2 SYGVKD. This CDR3 is built from 13 residues. CDR3 amino acids: CAIATGDNQPQHF. The CDR3 DNA reads TGTGCCATAGCCACGGGTGACAATCAGCCCCAGCATTTT.

Many counts were recorded for this clonotype. This chain connects TRBV6-5 to TRBJ1-1; 10 bases fit TRBD1. The CDR3 has 12 amino acids. J was trimmed by 6 bases and V by 6 bases; bases with no gene match: 1. Per the germline V gene, CDR1 is MNHEY and CDR2 is SVGAGI. DNA for the CDR3: TGTGCCAGCAGGACAGGGGGCTCTGAAGCTTTCTTT. Translating gives CASRTGGSEAFF.

The J gene is TRBJ2-5, the V gene TRBV5-1; D might be TRBD2 (5 bases). In germline, CDR1 is SGHRS, CDR2 YFSETQ. The CDR3 length is 13 residues. V was trimmed by 5 bases and J by 5 bases, leaving 13 bases between them. CDR3 in DNA: TGCGCCAGCAGTTTTCCGGGGTTGGAGACCCAGTACTTC. It codes for CASSFPGLETQYF.

This clonotype was recorded a few times. One end of the junction varies from germline; a read error may be responsible. The chain couples TRBV7-9 to TRBJ1-1; no clear D. The CDR3 covers 11 residues. Germline CDR1 reads SEHNR; CDR2 reads FQNEAQ (reference sequence). In DNA form, the CDR3 reads TGTGCCAGCAGCTTAGACCCCCCCCTGGTTTTT. Translated: CASSLDPPLVF.

The V gene is TRBV3-1, the J gene TRBJ1-3; 8 bases map to TRBD1. The germline CDR1 and CDR2 sequences are LGHDT and YNNKEL (reference sequence). Germline trimming cut 3 bases from V and 11 bases from J; bases unmatched to any gene: 9. CDR3 length: 14 amino acids. CDR3 DNA: TGTGCCAGCAGCCATCTGGACAGGGAGATGCCCATATATTTT. This encodes CASSHLDREMPIYF.

The rearrangement joins TRBV12-3 or TRBV12-4 to TRBJ1-5, with a possible D match to TRBD1 (6 bases). V lost 7 bases to trimming and J lost 4 bases, with 17 bases between them. The CDR3 has 15 amino acids. The CDR3 is CASTTGGRRNQPQHF. CDR3 nucleotide sequence: TGTGCCAGCACCACGGGGGGGCGCAGGAATCAGCCCCAGCATTTT.

This chain connects TRBV5-5 to TRBJ2-6; weak D call: TRBD2 (5 bases). Germline assignment: CDR1 SGHKS and CDR2 YYEKEE (reference sequence). The CDR3 contains 16 residues. V lost 4 bases and J lost 2, with 13 bases in between. The CDR3 DNA reads TGTGCCAGCAGCCTGATTCCGGGAACTGGGGCCAACGTCCTGACTTTC. It specifies CASSLIPGTGANVLTF.

This clonotype was counted only a few times. J is TRBJ2-7 and V is TRBV24-1; tentative D call: TRBD1 (5 bases). The ends were cut back, 3 bases at V and 6 bases at J, with 5 bases in the middle. The germline V gene encodes CDR1 KGHDR and CDR2 SFDVKD. The length of the CDR3 is 11 residues. CDR3 coding DNA: TGTGCCACCAGTGATCAGGGCGAGCAGTACTTC. Protein: CATSDQGEQYF.

This chain uses TRBV29-1 with TRBJ1-1, with unresolved D. In germline, CDR1 is SQVTM, CDR2 ANQGSEA. The CDR3 extends over 13 amino acids. Trimming took 3 bases from V and 8 from J, leaving 16 bases between them. CDR3 nucleotide sequence: TGCAGCGTTGAGACGGGATTACGGAGCGAAGCTTTCTTT. Protein product: CSVETGLRSEAFF. The full variable domain, completed using reference TRBV29-1 and TRBJ1-1, is SAVISQKPSRDICQRGTSLTIQCQVDSQVTMMFWYRQQPGQSLTLIATANQGSEATYESGFVIDKFPISRPNLTFSTLTVSNMSPEDSSIYLCSVETGLRSEAFFGQGTRLTVV.

This chain links TRBV5-4 with TRBJ2-7; no firm D call. This CDR3 spans 15 amino acids. Germline CDR1 reads SGHNT; CDR2 reads YYREEE (reference sequence). The germline V and J ends were trimmed by 0 bases and 7 bases, with 17 bases remaining between them. As DNA, the CDR3 is TGTGCCAGCAGCTTGGCTGGCCGGACCTACGAAGAGCAGTACTTC. Its protein product is CASSLAGRTYEEQYF.

There are many counts of this clonotype. The chain recombines TRBV20-1 with TRBJ2-7; 9 nucleotides match TRBD1. There are 13 residues in the CDR3. J was trimmed by 7 bases and V by 3 bases; bases with no gene match: 7. Per germline, CDR1 DFQATT and CDR2 SNEGSKA (reference sequence). As DNA, the CDR3 is TGCAGTGCTAGTACCGGGACAGGGTTGGAGCAGTACTTC. Its translation is CSASTGTGLEQYF.

The chain couples TRBV5-4 to TRBJ2-2; TRBD2 agrees at 12 bases. There are 16 residues in the CDR3. V lost 4 bases to trimming and J lost 5 bases; unmatched junction nucleotides: 6. Germline V CDR1 and CDR2: SGHNT, YYREEE (reference sequence). The CDR3 DNA sequence: TGTGCCAGCAGCCCTCTAGCGGGGGGGCCAACCGGGGAGCTGTTTTTT. Translated: CASSPLAGGPTGELFF.

The chain joins TRBV7-6 to TRBJ2-3; possibly TRBD2 for D (6 bases). Trimming cost V 5 bases and J 3 bases, with 15 bases left between them. The CDR3 is 15 residues long. Germline CDR1 SGHVS, CDR2 FNYEAQ. The CDR3 region is CASSPGGAGTDTQYF. The CDR3 DNA reads as TGTGCCAGCAGCCCGGGCGGGGCAGGAACAGATACGCAGTATTTT.